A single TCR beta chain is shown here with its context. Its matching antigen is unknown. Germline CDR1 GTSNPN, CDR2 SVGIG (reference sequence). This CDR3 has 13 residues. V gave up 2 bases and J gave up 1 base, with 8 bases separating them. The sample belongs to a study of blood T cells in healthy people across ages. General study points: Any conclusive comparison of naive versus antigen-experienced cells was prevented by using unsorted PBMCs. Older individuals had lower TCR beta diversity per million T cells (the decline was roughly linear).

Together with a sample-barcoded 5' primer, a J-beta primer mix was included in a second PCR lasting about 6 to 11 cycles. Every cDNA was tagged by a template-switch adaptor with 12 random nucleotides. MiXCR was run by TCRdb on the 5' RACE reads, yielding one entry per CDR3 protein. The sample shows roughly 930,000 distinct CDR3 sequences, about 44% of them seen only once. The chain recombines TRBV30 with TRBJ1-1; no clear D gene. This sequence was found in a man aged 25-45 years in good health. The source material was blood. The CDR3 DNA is TGTGCCTGGAGTACCGGGAGGAACACTGAAGCTTTCTTT. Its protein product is CAWSTGRNTEAFF.